This TCR beta chain was recovered during a study of CD8+ T cells in alopecia areata. About the research overall: Treatment of the treated patients consisted of oral tofacitinib, 5 to 10 mg twice daily. Study-wide results and caveats: Tofacitinib significantly decreased scalp clonality and expanded CD8+ clones among top 100. Many expanded lesional clones stayed in scalp and blood while on tofacitinib. Besides other cells, scalp samples also yield sequences of resident alphabeta T cells from normal skin.

As for treatment: oral pan-JAK inhibitor, 5-10 mg twice daily. To note about this clone: As yet, its antigen is unknown.

cDNA reverse transcribed from extracted RNA served as the sequencing template. Using immunoSEQ multiplex PCR, the repertoire was profiled, and TCRdb retains in-frame clones only, with some absent. The sample yields 150,000 or so clones, around 50% seen once. The TCR was taken from a human donor with alopecia areata. The specimen was CD8+ T cells sorted from blood, collected at week 4, from a patient treated with tofacitinib.

The CDR3 DNA follows: TGTGCCTGGAGTGTATGGCGGGGTTTGGGTGAAAAACTGTTTTTT. As protein: CAWSVWRGLGEKLFF. This chain uses TRBV30 with TRBJ1-4; no clear D. V gave up 0 bases and J gave up 7 bases, with 15 bases separating them. Looked up from germline, CDR1 is GTSNPN and CDR2 is SVGIG (reference sequence). The CDR3 covers 15 residues.